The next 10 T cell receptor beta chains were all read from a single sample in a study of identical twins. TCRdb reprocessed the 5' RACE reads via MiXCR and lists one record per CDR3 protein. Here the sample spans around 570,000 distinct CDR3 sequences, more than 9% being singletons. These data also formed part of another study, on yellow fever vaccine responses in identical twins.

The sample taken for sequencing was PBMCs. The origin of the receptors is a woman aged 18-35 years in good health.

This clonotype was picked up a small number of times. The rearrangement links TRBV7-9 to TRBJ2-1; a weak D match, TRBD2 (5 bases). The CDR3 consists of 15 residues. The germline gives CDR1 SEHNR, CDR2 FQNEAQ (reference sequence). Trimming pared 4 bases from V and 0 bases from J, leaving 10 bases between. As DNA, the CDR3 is TGTGCCAGCAGCTCAGCGGTGAGCTCCTACAATGAGCAGTTCTTC. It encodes CASSSAVSSYNEQFF.

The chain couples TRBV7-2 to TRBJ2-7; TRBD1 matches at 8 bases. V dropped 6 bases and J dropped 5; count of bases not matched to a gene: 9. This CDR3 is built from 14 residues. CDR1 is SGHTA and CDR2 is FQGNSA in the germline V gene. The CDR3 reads CASSPRTGFNEQYF. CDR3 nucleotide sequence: TGTGCCAGCAGTCCCCGGACAGGGTTTAACGAGCAGTACTTC.

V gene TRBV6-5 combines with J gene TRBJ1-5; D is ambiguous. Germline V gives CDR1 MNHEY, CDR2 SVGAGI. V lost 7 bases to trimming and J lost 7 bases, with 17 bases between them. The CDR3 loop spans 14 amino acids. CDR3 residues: CASNLPASGQPQHF. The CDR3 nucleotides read TGTGCCAGCAACTTACCCGCTTCGGGGCAGCCCCAGCATTTT.

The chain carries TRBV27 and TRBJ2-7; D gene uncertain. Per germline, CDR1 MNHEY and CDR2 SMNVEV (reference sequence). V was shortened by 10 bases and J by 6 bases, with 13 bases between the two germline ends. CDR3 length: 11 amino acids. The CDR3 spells CATSRMGEQYF. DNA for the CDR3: TGTGCCACCTCGCGGATGGGCGAGCAGTACTTC.

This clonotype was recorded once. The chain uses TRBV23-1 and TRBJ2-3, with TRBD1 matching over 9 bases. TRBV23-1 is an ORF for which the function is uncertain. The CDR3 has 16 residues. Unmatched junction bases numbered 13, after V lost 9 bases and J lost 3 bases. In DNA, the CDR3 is TGCGCCAGTCGACCTCCCTGGGACAGGGAGACAGATACGCAGTATTTT. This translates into CASRPPWDRETDTQYF.

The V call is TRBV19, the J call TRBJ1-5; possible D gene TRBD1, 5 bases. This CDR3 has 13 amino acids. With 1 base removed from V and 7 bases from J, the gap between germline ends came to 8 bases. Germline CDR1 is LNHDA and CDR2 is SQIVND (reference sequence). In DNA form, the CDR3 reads TGTGCCAGTAGTATAGCAGGGTACCAGCCCCAGCATTTT. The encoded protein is CASSIAGYQPQHF.

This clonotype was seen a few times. CDR3 residues: CASSYSPSGSTRTWGTEAFF. CDR3 DNA: TGTGCCAGCAGTTATTCGCCGAGTGGTAGCACCAGAACTTGGGGCACTGAAGCTTTCTTT. V gene TRBV6-2 or TRBV6-3 combines with J gene TRBJ1-1; D is unclear. The CDR3 covers 20 residues. V was clipped by 3 bases and J by 4 bases, with 30 bases between them. The V gene's germline CDR1 is MNHEY and CDR2 SVGEGT.

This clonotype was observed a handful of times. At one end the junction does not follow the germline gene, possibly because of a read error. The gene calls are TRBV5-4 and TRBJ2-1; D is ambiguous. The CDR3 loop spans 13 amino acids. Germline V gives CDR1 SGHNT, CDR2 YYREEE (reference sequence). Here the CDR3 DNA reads TGTGCCAGCAGCTTGGCAGTCGGAGTACAACTAACCTTC. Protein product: CASSLAVGVQLTF. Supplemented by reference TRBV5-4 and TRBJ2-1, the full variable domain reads ETGVTQSPTHLIKTRGQQVTLRCSSQSGHNTVSWYQQALGQGPQFIFQYYREEENGRGNFPPRFSGLQFPNYSSELNVNALELDDSALYLCASSLAVGVQLTFGPGTRLTVL.

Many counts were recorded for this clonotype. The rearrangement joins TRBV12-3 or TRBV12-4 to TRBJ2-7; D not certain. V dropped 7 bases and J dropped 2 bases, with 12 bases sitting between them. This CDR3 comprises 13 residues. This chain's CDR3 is CASKSGRTYEQYF. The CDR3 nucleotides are TGTGCCAGCAAGTCAGGCAGAACCTACGAGCAGTACTTC.

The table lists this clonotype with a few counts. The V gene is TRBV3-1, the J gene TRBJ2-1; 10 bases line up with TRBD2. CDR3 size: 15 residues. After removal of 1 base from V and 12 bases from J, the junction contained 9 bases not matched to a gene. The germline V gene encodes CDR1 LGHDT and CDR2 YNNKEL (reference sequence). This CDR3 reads CASSQAASGGSGQFF. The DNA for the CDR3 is TGTGCCAGCAGCCAAGCGGCTAGCGGGGGTTCCGGGCAGTTCTTC.